This T cell receptor (beta chain) was sequenced in a study of blood T cell repertoires in COVID-19. Across over 20 US areas, participants ranged in age from about 18 to 100 years. Assignments of participants to cohorts depended upon their own reported clinical history. As originally analysed: Researchers report that nucleated cell counts were estimated from reference gene primer amplification. Only in-frame clones appear in the TCRdb table, and some are missing; sequencing was by immunoSEQ multiplex PCR. V and J calls and clone size follow that table, whereas D and trimming were derived from the DNA. The table lists some 250,000 clones, around 85% of them singletons. Germline CDR1 and CDR2: ENHRY and SYGVKD. CDR3 length: 12 amino acids. Trimming removed 5 bases from V and 6 bases from J, with 8 bases in between.

The rearrangement uses TRBV10-3 and TRBJ1-5, with D possibly matching TRBD1 (5 bases). This TCR derives from a woman in her fifties or sixties who had recovered from COVID-19. Input material: PBMCs or T cells enriched from blood (not recorded which). CDR3 nucleotides: TGTGCCATCAGTAGGGGATCTCAGCCCCAGCATTTT. Translating it yields CAISRGSQPQHF.